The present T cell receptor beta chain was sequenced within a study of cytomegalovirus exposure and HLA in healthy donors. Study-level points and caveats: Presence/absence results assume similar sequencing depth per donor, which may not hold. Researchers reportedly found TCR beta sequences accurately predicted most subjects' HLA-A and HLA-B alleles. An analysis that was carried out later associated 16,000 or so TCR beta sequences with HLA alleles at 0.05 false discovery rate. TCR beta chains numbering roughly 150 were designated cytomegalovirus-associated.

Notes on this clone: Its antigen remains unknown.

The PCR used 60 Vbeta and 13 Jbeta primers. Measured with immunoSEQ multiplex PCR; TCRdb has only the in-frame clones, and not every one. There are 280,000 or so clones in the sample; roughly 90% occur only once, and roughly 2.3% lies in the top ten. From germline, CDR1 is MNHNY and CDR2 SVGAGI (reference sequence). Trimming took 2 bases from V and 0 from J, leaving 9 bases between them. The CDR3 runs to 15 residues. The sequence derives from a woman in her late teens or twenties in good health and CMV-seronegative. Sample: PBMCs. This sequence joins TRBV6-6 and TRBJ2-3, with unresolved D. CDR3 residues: CASSYPETSTDTQYF. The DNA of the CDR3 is TGTGCCAGCAGTTACCCTGAAACTAGCACAGATACGCAGTATTTT.